Below, one T cell receptor beta chain is given with its context. These data come from a study of blood T cell repertoires in COVID-19. V dropped 5 bases and J dropped 4; count of bases not matched to a gene: 6. Germline values: CDR1 LNHDA, CDR2 SQIVND (reference sequence). The CDR3 has 14 residues. Using immunoSEQ multiplex PCR, the repertoire was profiled, and TCRdb retains in-frame clones only, with some absent. The sample contains hundreds of thousands of clones, 80% to 90% of which appear only once. The material sequenced was PBMCs or T cells enriched from blood (not recorded which). The chain couples TRBV19 to TRBJ1-1; 8 bases match TRBD1. This receptor was identified in a young man who had recovered from COVID-19. CDR3 region: CASSLDRGGTEAFF. Here the CDR3 DNA reads TGTGCCAGTAGTCTTGACAGGGGCGGCACTGAAGCTTTCTTT. The full variable domain, with the rest looked up from reference TRBV19 and TRBJ1-1, is DGGITQSPKYLFRKEGQNVTLSCEQNLNHDAMYWYRQDPGQGLRLIYYSQIVNDFQKGDIAEGYSVSREKKESFPLTVTSAQKNPTAFYLCASSLDRGGTEAFFGQGTRLTVV.